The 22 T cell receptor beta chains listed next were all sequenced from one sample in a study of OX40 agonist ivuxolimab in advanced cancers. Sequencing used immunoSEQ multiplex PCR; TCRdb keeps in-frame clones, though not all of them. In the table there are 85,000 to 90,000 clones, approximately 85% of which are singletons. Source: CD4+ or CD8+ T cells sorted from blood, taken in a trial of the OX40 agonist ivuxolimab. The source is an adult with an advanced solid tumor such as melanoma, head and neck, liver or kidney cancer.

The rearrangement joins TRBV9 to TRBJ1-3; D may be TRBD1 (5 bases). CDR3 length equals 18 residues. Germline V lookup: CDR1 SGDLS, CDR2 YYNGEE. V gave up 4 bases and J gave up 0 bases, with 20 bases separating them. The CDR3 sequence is CASSPSPGTTSSGNTIYF. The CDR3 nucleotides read TGTGCCAGCAGCCCCTCCCCCGGGACCACCAGCTCTGGAAACACCATATATTTT.

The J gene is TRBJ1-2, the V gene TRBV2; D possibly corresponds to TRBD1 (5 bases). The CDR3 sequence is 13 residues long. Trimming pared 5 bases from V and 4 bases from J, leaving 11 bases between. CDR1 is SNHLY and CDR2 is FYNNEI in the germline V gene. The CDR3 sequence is CASSLWGSYGYTF. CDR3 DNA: TGTGCCAGCAGTCTTTGGGGGTCCTATGGCTACACCTTC. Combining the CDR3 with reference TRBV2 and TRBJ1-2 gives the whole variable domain EPEVTQTPSHQVTQMGQEVILRCVPISNHLYFYWYRQILGQKVEFLVSFYNNEISEKSEIFDDQFSVERPDGSNFTLKIRSTKLEDSAMYFCASSLWGSYGYTFGSGTRLTVV.

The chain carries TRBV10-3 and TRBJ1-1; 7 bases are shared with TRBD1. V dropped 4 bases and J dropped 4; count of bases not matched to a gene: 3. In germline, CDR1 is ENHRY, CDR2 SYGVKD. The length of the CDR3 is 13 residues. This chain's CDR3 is CAISGPGGTEAFF. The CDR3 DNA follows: TGTGCCATCAGTGGACCAGGGGGCACTGAAGCTTTCTTT.

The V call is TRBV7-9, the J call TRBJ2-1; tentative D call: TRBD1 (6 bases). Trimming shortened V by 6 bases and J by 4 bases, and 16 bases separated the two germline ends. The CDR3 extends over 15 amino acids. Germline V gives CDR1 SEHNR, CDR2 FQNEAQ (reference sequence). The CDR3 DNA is TGTGCCAGCAGATCCCCCAGGGGAGTATACAATGAGCAGTTCTTC. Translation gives CASRSPRGVYNEQFF.

CDR3 nucleotide sequence: TGTGCCAGCTCACTCACAACAGGGATTGGGACTGAAGCTTTCTTT. Translation gives CASSLTTGIGTEAFF. The chain has TRBV18 and TRBJ1-1; possible D gene TRBD1, 6 bases. V lost 4 bases and J lost 5, with 17 bases in between. The CDR3 has 15 residues. CDR1 is KGHSH, CDR2 LQKENI, per germline.

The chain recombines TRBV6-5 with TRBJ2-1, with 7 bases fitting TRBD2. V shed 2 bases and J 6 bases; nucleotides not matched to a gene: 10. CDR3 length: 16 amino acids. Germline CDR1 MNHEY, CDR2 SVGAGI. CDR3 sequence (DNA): TGTGCCAGCAGTTACACAAGACTAGCTGGGGGCAATGAGCAGTTCTTC. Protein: CASSYTRLAGGNEQFF.

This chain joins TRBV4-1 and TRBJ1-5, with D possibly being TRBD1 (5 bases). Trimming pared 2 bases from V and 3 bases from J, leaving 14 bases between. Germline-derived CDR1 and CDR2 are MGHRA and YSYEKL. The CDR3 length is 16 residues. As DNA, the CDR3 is TGCGCCAGCAGCCAACTTAGGGGAAGTATCAATCAGCCCCAGCATTTT. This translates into CASSQLRGSINQPQHF.

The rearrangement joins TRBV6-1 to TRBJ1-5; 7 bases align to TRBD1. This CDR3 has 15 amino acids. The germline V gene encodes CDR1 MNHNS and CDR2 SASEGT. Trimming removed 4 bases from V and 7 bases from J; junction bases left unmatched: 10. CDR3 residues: CASSGTGTAGQPQHF. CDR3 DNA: TGTGCCAGCAGTGGAACCGGGACAGCGGGGCAGCCCCAGCATTTT.

The CDR3 region has the DNA TGTGCCAGCAGCTTGTCTAACCCGTACAATGAGCAGTTCTTC. Amino acid sequence: CASSLSNPYNEQFF. The chain employs TRBV7-2 and TRBJ2-1; no clear D gene. This CDR3 is built from 14 residues. Germline-derived CDR1 and CDR2 are SGHTA and FQGNSA. Trimming shortened V by 3 bases and J by 4 bases, and 10 bases separated the two germline ends.

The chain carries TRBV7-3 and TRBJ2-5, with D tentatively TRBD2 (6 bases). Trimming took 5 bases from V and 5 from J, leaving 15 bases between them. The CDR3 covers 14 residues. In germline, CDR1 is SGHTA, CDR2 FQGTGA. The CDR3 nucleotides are TGTGCCAGCAGCCAAACCCTCCGGGGGGAGACCCAGTACTTC. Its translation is CASSQTLRGETQYF.

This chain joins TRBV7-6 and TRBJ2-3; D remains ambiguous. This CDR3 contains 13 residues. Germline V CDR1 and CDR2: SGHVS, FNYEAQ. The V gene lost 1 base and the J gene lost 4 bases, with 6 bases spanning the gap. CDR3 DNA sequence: TGTGCCAGCAGCTTAGGAATGGCAGATACGCAGTATTTT. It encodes CASSLGMADTQYF.

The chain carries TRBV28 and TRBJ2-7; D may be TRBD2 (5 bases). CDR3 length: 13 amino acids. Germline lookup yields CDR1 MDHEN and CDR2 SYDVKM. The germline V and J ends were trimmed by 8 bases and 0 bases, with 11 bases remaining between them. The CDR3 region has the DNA TGTGCCAGCTCAGGCGGGCACTCCTACGAGCAGTACGTC. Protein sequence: CASSGGHSYEQYV.

CDR3 DNA sequence: TGTGCCAGTAACCGGGGCCCGAACACTGAAGCTTTCTTT. Its translation is CASNRGPNTEAFF. The genes are TRBV6-5 and TRBJ1-1; D is possibly TRBD1 (5 bases). Germline V gives CDR1 MNHEY, CDR2 SVGAGI. V lost 9 bases to trimming and J lost 1 base, with 12 bases between them. This CDR3 is 13 amino acids long.

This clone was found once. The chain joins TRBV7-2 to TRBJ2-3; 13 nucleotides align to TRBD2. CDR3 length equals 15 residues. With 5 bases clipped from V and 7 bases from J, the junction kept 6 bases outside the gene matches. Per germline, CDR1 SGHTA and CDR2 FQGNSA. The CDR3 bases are TGTGCCAGCAGCGGGACTAGCGGGACCGTGTATACGCAGTATTTT. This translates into CASSGTSGTVYTQYF.

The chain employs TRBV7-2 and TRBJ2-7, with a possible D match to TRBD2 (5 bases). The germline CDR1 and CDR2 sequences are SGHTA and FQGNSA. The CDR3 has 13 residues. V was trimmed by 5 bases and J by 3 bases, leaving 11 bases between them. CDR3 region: CASSPAGSYEQYF. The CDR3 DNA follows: TGTGCCAGCAGCCCGGCGGGTAGCTACGAGCAGTACTTC.

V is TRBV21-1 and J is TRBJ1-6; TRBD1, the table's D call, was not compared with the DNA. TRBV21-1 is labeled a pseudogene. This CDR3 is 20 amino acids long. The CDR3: CASSPPGGQGSWVGNSPLHF. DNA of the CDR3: TGTGCCAGCTCGCCCCCGGGAGGACAGGGATCTTGGGTGGGCAATTCACCCCTCCACTTT.

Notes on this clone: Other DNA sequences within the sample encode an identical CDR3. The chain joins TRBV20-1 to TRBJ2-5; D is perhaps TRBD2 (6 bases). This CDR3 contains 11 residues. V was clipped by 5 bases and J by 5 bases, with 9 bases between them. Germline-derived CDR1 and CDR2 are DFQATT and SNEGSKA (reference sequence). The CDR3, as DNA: TGCAGTGCTGCGGGAATGGAGACCCAGTACTTC. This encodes CSAAGMETQYF.

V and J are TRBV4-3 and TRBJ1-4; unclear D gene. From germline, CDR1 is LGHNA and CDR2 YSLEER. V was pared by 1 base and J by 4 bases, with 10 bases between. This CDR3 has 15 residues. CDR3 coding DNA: TGCGCCAGCAGCCAAGGGAACAGTTATAATGAAAAACTGTTTTTT. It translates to CASSQGNSYNEKLFF.

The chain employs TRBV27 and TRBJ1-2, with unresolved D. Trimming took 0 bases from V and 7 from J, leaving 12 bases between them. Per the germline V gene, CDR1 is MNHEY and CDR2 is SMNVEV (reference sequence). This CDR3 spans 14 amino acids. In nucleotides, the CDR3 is TGTGCCAGCAGTTTATCTCGGGTGCAATCTGGCTACACCTTC. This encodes CASSLSRVQSGYTF.

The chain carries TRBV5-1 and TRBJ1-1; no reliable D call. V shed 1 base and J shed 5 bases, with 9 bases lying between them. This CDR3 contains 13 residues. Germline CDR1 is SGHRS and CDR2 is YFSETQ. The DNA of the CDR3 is TGCGCCAGCAGCTTGCTTAAGGAGACTGAAGCTTTCTTT. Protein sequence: CASSLLKETEAFF.

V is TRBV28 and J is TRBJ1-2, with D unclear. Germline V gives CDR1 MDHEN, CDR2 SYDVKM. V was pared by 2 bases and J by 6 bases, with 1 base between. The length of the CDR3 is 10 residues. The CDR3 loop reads CASSLDGYTF. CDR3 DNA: TGTGCCAGCAGTTTAGATGGCTACACCTTC.

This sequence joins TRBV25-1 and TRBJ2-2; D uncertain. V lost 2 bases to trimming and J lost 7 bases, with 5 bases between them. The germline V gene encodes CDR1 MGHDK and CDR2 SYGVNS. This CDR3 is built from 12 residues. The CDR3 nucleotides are TGTGCCAGCAGTGAAGTAGTCGGGGAGCTGTTTTTT. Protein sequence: CASSEVVGELFF.